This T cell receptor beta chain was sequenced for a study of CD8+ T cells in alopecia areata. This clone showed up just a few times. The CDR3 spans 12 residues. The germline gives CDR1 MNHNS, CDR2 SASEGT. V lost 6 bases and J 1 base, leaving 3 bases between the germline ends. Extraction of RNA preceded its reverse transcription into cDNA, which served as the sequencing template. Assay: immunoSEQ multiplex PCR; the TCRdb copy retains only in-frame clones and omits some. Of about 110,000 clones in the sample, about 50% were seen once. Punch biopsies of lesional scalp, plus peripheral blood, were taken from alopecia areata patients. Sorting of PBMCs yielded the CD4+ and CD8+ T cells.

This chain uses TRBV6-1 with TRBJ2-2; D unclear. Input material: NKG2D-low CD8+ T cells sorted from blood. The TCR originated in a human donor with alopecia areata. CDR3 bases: TGTGCCAGCAGACAGAACACCGGGGAGCTGTTTTTT. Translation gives CASRQNTGELFF.